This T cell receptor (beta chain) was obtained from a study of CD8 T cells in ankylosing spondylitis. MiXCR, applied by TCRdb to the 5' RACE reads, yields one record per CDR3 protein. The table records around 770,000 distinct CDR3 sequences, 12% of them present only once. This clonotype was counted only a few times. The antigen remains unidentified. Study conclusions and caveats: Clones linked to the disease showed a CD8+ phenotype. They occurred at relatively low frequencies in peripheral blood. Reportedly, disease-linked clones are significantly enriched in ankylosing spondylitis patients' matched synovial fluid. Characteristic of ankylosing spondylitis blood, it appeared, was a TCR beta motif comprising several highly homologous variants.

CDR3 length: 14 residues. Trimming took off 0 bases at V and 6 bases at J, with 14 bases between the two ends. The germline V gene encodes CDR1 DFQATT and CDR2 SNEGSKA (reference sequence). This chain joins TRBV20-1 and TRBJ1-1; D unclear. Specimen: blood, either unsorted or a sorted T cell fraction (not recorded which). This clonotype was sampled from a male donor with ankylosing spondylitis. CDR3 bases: TGCAGTGCTAGAGATCCCTCACGTGGTTCTGAAGCTTTCTTT. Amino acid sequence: CSARDPSRGSEAFF.